Listed below are T cell receptor beta chains from one sample, sequenced in a study of T cells after yellow fever vaccination. TCRdb itself ran the 5' RACE reads through MiXCR, one entry per CDR3 protein. The sample carries under 500,000 distinct CDR3 sequences, about 19% recorded once. The sequencing here drew on PBMCs, taken before the yellow fever booster vaccination. The receptors were sampled from a young man who received the YFV17D yellow fever vaccine. Each CDR3 is given with its conserved first and last residue. Each record gives: V gene, D gene, J gene, CDR3 protein. A D gene is named only where the DNA matches it firmly.

TRBV12-3/TRBV12-4	-	TRBJ1-5	CASSLVGRREWPQHF
TRBV7-9	-	TRBJ1-1	CASSINPTGTAEAFF
TRBV7-2	-	TRBJ1-1	CASSFPATEAFF
TRBV27	-	TRBJ1-4	CASRRGSNEKLFF
TRBV4-3	TRBD2	TRBJ2-1	CASSQELAGVNEQFF
TRBV29-1	-	TRBJ2-1	CSVTGQPQQFF
TRBV5-1	-	TRBJ1-6	CASSNEGGSPLHF
TRBV6-6	TRBD2	TRBJ2-5	CASSYYHPREGETQYF
TRBV7-2	TRBD2	TRBJ2-5	CASSLVAVLAGGRETQYF
TRBV11-3	-	TRBJ2-2	CASSLGGHPFELFF
TRBV27	-	TRBJ2-3	CASSITGTNTQYF
TRBV20-1	TRBD1	TRBJ2-5	CSARGPGGDETQYF
TRBV20-1	-	TRBJ1-2	CSARVLTNYGYTF
TRBV7-2	TRBD2	TRBJ2-2	CASSLVAGGGTGELFF
TRBV6-5	TRBD1	TRBJ2-2	CAARRTGGPGELFF